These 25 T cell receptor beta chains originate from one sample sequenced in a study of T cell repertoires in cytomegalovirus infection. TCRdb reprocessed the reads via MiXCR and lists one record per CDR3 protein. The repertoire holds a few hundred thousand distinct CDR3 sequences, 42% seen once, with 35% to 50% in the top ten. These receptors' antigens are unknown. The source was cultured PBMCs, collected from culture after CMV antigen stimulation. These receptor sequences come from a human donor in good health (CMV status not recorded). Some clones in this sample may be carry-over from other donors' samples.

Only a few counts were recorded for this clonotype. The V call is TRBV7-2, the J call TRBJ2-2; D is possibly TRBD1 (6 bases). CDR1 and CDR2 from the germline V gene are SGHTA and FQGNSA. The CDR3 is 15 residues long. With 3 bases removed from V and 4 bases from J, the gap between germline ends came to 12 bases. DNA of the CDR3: TGTGCCAGCAGCTTGGCCCAAGGGGGCACCGGGGAGCTGTTTTTT. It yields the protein CASSLAQGGTGELFF. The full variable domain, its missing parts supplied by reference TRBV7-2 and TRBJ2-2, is GAGVSQSPSNKVTEKGKDVELRCDPISGHTALYWYRQSLGQGLEFLIYFQGNSAPDKSGLPSDRFSAERTGGSVSTLTIQRTQQEDSAVYLCASSLAQGGTGELFFGEGSRLTVL.

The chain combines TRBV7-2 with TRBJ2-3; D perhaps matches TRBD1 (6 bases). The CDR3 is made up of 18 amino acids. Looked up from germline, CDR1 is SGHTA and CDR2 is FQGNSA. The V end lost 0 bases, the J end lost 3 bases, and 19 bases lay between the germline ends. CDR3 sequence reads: CASSLAVRGGEETDTQYF. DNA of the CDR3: TGTGCCAGCAGCTTAGCGGTGCGAGGGGGAGAAGAGACAGATACGCAGTATTTT.

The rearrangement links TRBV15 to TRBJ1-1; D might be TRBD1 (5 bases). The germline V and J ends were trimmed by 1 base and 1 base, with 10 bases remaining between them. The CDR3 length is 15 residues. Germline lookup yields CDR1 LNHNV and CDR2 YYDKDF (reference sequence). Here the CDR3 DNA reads TGTGCCACCAGCAGAGGAATTCAGGGGAACACTGAAGCTTTCTTT. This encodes CATSRGIQGNTEAFF.

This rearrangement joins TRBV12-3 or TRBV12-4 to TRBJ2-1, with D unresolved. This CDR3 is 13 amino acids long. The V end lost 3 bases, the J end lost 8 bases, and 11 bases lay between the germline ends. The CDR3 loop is CASSLGSPDEQFF. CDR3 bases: TGTGCCAGCAGTTTGGGTTCCCCCGATGAGCAGTTCTTC.

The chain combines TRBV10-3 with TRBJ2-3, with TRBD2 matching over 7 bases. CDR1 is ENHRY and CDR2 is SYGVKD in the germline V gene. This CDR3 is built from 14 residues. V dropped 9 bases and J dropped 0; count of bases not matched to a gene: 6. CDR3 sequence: CAIQTSASTDTQYF. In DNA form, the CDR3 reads TGTGCCATACAAACTAGCGCCAGCACAGATACGCAGTATTTT.

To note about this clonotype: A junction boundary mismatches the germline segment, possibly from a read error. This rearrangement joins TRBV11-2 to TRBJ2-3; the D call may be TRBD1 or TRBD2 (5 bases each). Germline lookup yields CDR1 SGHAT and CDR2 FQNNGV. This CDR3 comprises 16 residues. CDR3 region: CASSPQGAASTDTKYF. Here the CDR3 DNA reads TGTGCCAGCAGCCCCCAGGGAGCGGCTAGCACAGATACGAAGTATTTT.

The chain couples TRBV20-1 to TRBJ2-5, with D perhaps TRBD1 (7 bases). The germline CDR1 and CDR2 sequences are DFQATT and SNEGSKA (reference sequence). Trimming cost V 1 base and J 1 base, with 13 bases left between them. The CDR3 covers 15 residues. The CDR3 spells CSARALRGVQETQYF. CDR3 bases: TGCAGTGCTAGAGCCCTCAGGGGGGTCCAAGAGACCCAGTACTTC.

As DNA, the CDR3 is TGTGCCAGCAGCGTCAGGACAGGGGGGAAAACCGGGGAGCTGTTTTTT. It specifies CASSVRTGGKTGELFF. This chain uses TRBV5-4 with TRBJ2-2, with TRBD1 matching over 10 bases. In germline, CDR1 is SGHNT, CDR2 YYREEE (reference sequence). This CDR3 is built from 16 residues. Unmatched junction bases numbered 8, after V lost 4 bases and J lost 5 bases.

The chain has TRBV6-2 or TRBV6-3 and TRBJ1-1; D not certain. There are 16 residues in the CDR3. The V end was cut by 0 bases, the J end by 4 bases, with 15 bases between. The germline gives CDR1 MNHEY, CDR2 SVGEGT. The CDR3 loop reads CASSYSKGPLSTEAFF. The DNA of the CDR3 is TGTGCCAGCAGTTACTCGAAGGGCCCGCTGAGCACTGAAGCTTTCTTT.

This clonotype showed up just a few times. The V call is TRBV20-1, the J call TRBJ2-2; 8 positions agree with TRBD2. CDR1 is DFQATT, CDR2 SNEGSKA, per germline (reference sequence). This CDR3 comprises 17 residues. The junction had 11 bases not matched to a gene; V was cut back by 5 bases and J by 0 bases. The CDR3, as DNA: TGCAGTGCTTCCGGACTAGCCGGAACCTCGAACACCGGGGAGCTGTTTTTT. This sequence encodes CSASGLAGTSNTGELFF.

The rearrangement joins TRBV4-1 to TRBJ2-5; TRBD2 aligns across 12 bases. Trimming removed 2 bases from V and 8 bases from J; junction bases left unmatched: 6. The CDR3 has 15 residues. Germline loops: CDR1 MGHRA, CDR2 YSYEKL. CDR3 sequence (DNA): TGCGCCAGCAGCCAAACGACTAGCGGGGGCTCAACCCAGTACTTC. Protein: CASSQTTSGGSTQYF.

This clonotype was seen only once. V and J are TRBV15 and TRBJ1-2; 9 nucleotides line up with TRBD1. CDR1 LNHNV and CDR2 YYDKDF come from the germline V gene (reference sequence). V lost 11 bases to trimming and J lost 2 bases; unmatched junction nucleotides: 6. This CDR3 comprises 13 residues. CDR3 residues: CASGTGTNYGYTF. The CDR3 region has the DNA TGTGCCTCAGGGACAGGGACCAACTATGGCTACACCTTC.

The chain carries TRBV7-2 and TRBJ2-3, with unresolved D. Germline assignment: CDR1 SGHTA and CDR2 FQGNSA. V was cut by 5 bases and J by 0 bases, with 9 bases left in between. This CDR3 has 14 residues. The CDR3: CASSLLQSTDTQYF. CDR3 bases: TGTGCCAGCAGCCTACTTCAGAGCACAGATACGCAGTATTTT.

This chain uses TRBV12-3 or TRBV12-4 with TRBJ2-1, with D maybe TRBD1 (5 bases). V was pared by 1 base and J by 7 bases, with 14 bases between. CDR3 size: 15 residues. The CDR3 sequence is CASSLVQGVANEQFF. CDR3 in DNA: TGTGCCAGCAGTTTAGTGCAGGGTGTGGCAAATGAGCAGTTCTTC.

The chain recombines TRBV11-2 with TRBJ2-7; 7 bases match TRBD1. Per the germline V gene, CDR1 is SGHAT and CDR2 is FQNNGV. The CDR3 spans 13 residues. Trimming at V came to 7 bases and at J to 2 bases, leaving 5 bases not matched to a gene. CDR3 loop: CASTGTVPYEQYF. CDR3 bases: TGTGCCAGCACCGGGACAGTCCCCTACGAGCAGTACTTC.

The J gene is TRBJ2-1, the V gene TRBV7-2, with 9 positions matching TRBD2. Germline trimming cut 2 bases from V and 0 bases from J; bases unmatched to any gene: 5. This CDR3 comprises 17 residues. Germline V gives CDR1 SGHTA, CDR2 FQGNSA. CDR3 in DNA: TGTGCCAGCAGCTTACGGCGGGAGGGACTCTCCTACAATGAGCAGTTCTTC. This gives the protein CASSLRREGLSYNEQFF.

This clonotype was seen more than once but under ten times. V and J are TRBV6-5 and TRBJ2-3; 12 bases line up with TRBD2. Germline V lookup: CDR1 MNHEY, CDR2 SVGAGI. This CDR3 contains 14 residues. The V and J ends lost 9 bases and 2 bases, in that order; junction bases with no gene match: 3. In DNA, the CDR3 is TGTGCCAGTCGACTAGCGGGGGCCACAGATACGCAGTATTTT. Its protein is CASRLAGATDTQYF.

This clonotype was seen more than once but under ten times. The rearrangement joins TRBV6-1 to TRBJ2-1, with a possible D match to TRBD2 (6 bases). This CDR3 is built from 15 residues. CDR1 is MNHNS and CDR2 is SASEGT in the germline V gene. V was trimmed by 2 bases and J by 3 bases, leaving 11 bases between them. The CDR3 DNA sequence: TGTGCCAGCAGTGAATTCGCGGGAATCTACAATGAGCAGTTCTTC. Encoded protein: CASSEFAGIYNEQFF.

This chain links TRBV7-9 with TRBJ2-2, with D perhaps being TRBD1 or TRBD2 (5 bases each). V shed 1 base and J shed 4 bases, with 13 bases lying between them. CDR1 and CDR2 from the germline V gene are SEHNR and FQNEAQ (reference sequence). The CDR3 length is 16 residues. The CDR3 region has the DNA TGTGCCAGCAGCTTAGTAGCGACAGCAACCACCGGGGAGCTGTTTTTT. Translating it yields CASSLVATATTGELFF.

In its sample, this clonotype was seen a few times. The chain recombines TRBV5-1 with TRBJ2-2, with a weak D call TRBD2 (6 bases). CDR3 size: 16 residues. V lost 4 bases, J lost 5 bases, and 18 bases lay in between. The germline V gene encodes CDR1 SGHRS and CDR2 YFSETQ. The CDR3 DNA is TGCGCCAGCAGCACCCGGACCCCCCGGGGGACCGGGGAGCTGTTTTTT. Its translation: CASSTRTPRGTGELFF.

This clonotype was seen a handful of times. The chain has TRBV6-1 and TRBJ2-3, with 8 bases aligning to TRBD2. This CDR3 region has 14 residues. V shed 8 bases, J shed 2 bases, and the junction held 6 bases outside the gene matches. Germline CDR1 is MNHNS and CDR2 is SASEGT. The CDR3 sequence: CASGRGGLTDTQYF. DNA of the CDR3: TGTGCCAGCGGACGGGGGGGACTCACAGATACGCAGTATTTT.

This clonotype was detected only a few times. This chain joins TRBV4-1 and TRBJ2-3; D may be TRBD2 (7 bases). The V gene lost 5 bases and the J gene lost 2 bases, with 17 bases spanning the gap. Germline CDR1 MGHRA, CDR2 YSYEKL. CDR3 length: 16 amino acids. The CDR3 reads CASSWGGQPLTDTQYF. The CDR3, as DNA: TGCGCCAGCAGCTGGGGGGGGCAGCCTCTCACAGATACGCAGTATTTT.

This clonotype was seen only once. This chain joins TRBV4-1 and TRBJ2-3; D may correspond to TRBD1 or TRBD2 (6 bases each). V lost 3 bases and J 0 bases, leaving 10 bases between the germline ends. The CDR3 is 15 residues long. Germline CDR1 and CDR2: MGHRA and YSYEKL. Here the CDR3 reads CASSHPGGSTDTQYF. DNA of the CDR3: TGCGCCAGCAGCCACCCCGGGGGCAGCACAGATACGCAGTATTTT.

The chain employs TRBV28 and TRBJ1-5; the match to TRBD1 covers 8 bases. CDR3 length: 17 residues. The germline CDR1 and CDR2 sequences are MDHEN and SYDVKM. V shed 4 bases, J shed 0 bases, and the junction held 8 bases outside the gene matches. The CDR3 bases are TGTGCCAGCAGTTCCCCGACAGGGGCGCTTAGCAATCAGCCCCAGCATTTT. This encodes CASSSPTGALSNQPQHF.

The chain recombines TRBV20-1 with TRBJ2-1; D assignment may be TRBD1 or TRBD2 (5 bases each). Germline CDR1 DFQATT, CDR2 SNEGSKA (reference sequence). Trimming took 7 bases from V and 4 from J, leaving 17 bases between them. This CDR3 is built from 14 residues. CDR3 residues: CSGGPAGSYNEQFF. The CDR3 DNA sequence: TGCAGTGGCGGGCCCGCAGGGAGTTACAATGAGCAGTTCTTC.